The 8 T cell receptor beta chains given below trace back to one sample, sequenced in a study of T cells in localized non-small cell lung cancer. Data came from immunoSEQ multiplex PCR; TCRdb stores just in-frame clones and leaves some out. This table holds approximately 16,000 clones, 85% to 90% found once. Here the sequenced sample was peripheral blood, taken before any cancer treatment. The receptors originated from a female donor at least 60 years old with stage I squamous cell lung carcinoma.

The chain employs TRBV6-5 and TRBJ1-1; D unclear. V was pared by 2 bases and J by 4 bases, with 11 bases between. The CDR3 sequence is 14 residues long. Germline CDR1 is MNHEY and CDR2 is SVGAGI. The CDR3 DNA is TGTGCCAGCAGTTACAGTGGCTCGGGCACTGAAGCTTTCTTT. It translates to CASSYSGSGTEAFF.

The chain is built from TRBV6-1 and TRBJ2-7; possible D gene TRBD2, 7 bases. CDR1 MNHNS and CDR2 SASEGT come from the germline V gene. CDR3 size: 14 residues. Trimming cost V 7 bases and J 2 bases, with 15 bases left between them. This chain's CDR3 is CASTSEGGAYEQYF. In DNA, the CDR3 is TGTGCCAGCACCTCCGAGGGGGGGGCCTACGAGCAGTACTTC.

The rearrangement uses TRBV6-5 and TRBJ2-7; D remains unclear. The CDR3 has 10 amino acids. V was trimmed by 5 bases and J by 5 bases, leaving 4 bases between them. The germline gives CDR1 MNHEY, CDR2 SVGAGI. The CDR3 sequence is CASSGHEQYF. CDR3 sequence (DNA): TGTGCCAGCAGTGGACACGAGCAGTACTTC.

V is TRBV6-6 and J is TRBJ1-1; D is unclear. This CDR3 has 12 residues. V lost 6 bases and J 7 bases, leaving 12 bases between the germline ends. Germline CDR1 MNHNY, CDR2 SVGAGI (reference sequence). DNA for the CDR3: TGTGCCAGCAGAGATACCGGGATTGAAGCTTTCTTT. It codes for CASRDTGIEAFF.

The rearrangement joins TRBV7-9 to TRBJ1-2, with 9 bases matching TRBD1. The CDR3 has 14 residues. Germline lookup yields CDR1 SEHNR and CDR2 FQNEAQ (reference sequence). J lost 8 bases, V lost 3 bases, and 7 bases had no gene match. CDR3 DNA sequence: TGTGCCAGCAGCTTCACCGGGACAGGGTTGGGCTACACCTTC. Amino acids: CASSFTGTGLGYTF.

The chain employs TRBV6-5 and TRBJ2-3; D possibly corresponds to TRBD2 (7 bases). V was clipped by 6 bases and J by 7 bases, with 23 bases between them. CDR1 and CDR2 (germline): MNHEY, SVGAGI. There are 16 residues in the CDR3. DNA of the CDR3: TGTGCCAGCAGATACATAGGGGGGGGACCACAAAATACGCAGTATTTT. This gives the protein CASRYIGGGPQNTQYF.

The chain recombines TRBV7-9 with TRBJ1-3; no clear D. Germline values: CDR1 SEHNR, CDR2 FQNEAQ (reference sequence). The CDR3 sequence is 15 residues long. Trimming cost V 4 bases and J 1 base, with 11 bases left between them. The CDR3 spells CASSSEDGSGNTIYF. DNA for the CDR3: TGTGCCAGCAGCTCGGAGGACGGATCTGGAAACACCATATATTTT.

V gene TRBV2 combines with J gene TRBJ2-2, with 7 nucleotides matching TRBD1. Trimming removed 6 bases from V and 5 bases from J; junction bases left unmatched: 6. CDR3 size: 14 residues. The germline CDR1 and CDR2 sequences are SNHLY and FYNNEI. CDR3 bases: TGTGCCAGCAGCGACAGGGTAGGGACCGGGGAGCTGTTTTTT. Its protein product is CASSDRVGTGELFF.